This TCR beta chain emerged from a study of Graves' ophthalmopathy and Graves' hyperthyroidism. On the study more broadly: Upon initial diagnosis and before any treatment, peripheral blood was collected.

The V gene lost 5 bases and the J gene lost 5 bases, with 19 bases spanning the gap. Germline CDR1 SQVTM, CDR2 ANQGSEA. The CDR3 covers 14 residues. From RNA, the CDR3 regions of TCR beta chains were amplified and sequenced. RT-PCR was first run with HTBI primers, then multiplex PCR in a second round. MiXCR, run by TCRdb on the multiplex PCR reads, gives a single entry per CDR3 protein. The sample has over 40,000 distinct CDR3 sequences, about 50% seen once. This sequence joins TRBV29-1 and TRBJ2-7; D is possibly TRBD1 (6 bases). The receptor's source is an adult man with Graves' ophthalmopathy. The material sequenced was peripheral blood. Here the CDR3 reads CSVLLRGTGDEQYF. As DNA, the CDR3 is TGCAGCGTTCTACTCAGGGGAACCGGCGACGAGCAGTACTTC.